Listed here are 32 T cell receptor beta chains from one sample, sequenced in a study of T cells of healthy individuals. TCRdb analysed the 5' RACE reads with MiXCR anew, one entry per CDR3 protein. The sample records 95,000 to 100,000 distinct CDR3 sequences, about 16% being singletons. The receptors come from a human donor in good health.

This clonotype was observed at least ten times. V is TRBV6-1 and J is TRBJ2-3; 8 positions match TRBD2. CDR3 length: 15 residues. Germline trimming cut 6 bases from V and 4 bases from J; bases unmatched to any gene: 9. Germline assignment: CDR1 MNHNS and CDR2 SASEGT. CDR3 sequence (DNA): TGTGCCAGCAGGGACAGTTATAGCGGGGCAGATACGCAGTATTTT. It codes for CASRDSYSGADTQYF.

CDR3 region: CASSPLANSYNEQFF. The CDR3 nucleotides are TGCGCCAGCAGCCCCCTAGCGAACTCCTACAATGAGCAGTTCTTC. The genes are TRBV5-1 and TRBJ2-1, with D perhaps matching TRBD2 (6 bases). Trimming left V 4 bases short and J 0 bases short, with 11 bases between. The CDR3 has 15 residues. Germline CDR1 and CDR2: SGHRS and YFSETQ. Full variable domain (remainder filled in from reference TRBV5-1 and TRBJ2-1): KAGVTQTPRYLIKTRGQQVTLSCSPISGHRSVSWYQQTPGQGLQFLFEYFSETQRNKGNFPGRFSGRQFSNSRSEMNVSTLELGDSALYLCASSPLANSYNEQFFGPGTRLTVL.

J is TRBJ2-2 and V is TRBV15, with D unresolved. The CDR3 consists of 13 residues. From germline, CDR1 is LNHNV and CDR2 YYDKDF (reference sequence). V was pared by 1 base and J by 5 bases, with 5 bases between. The chain's CDR3 is CATSRVETGELFF. The DNA of the CDR3 is TGTGCCACCAGCAGAGTGGAAACCGGGGAGCTGTTTTTT.

Only a few counts were recorded for this clonotype. The chain recombines TRBV20-1 with TRBJ2-5, with no clear D. The CDR3 consists of 13 residues. Trimming left V 3 bases short and J 3 bases short, with 11 bases between. Germline V CDR1 and CDR2: DFQATT, SNEGSKA (reference sequence). CDR3 residues: CSARWGNEETQYF. The CDR3 coding sequence is TGCAGTGCTAGGTGGGGTAACGAAGAGACCCAGTACTTC.

V and J are TRBV7-2 and TRBJ2-7; 8 bases line up with TRBD2. The CDR3 extends over 16 amino acids. V shed 4 bases and J 2 bases; nucleotides not matched to a gene: 10. The germline V gene has CDR1 SGHTA and CDR2 FQGNSA. The CDR3 DNA reads as TGTGCCAGCAGCTACCGGGGGGGTACGAATCCCTACGAGCAGTACTTC. The encoded protein is CASSYRGGTNPYEQYF.

The chain links TRBV4-1 to TRBJ1-5; possibly TRBD1 for D (6 bases). The germline V and J ends were trimmed by 6 bases and 0 bases, with 12 bases remaining between them. This CDR3 has 15 residues. Germline values: CDR1 MGHRA, CDR2 YSYEKL. CDR3 region: CASRPQGHSNQPQHF. The CDR3 DNA follows: TGCGCCAGCAGGCCACAGGGACATAGCAATCAGCCCCAGCATTTT.

J is TRBJ2-2 and V is TRBV7-2, with D maybe TRBD2 (6 bases). V lost 5 bases, J lost 2 bases, and 12 bases lay in between. The CDR3 runs to 15 residues. CDR1 and CDR2 from the germline V gene are SGHTA and FQGNSA. CDR3 DNA: TGTGCCAGCAGCCCCCGGGACTCTAACACCGGGGAGCTGTTTTTT. Protein sequence: CASSPRDSNTGELFF. Variable domain in full (rest from reference TRBV7-2 and TRBJ2-2): GAGVSQSPSNKVTEKGKDVELRCDPISGHTALYWYRQSLGQGLEFLIYFQGNSAPDKSGLPSDRFSAERTGGSVSTLTIQRTQQEDSAVYLCASSPRDSNTGELFFGEGSRLTVL.

This chain links TRBV14 with TRBJ1-1; D gene uncertain. CDR1 SGHDN and CDR2 FVKESK come from the germline V gene. The CDR3 covers 13 residues. Trimming cost V 3 bases and J 4 bases, with 9 bases left between them. The CDR3 sequence is CASSHARATEAFF. The CDR3 DNA sequence: TGTGCCAGCAGCCATGCGCGCGCCACTGAAGCTTTCTTT.

The chain combines TRBV20-1 with TRBJ1-5; D uncertain. This CDR3 contains 15 residues. Trimming left V 5 bases short and J 0 bases short, with 14 bases between. The germline CDR1 and CDR2 sequences are DFQATT and SNEGSKA (reference sequence). CDR3 bases: TGCAGTGCTTCCAACCCGGCCCGTAGCAATCAGCCCCAGCATTTT. Encoded protein: CSASNPARSNQPQHF.

The chain employs TRBV6-5 and TRBJ2-3; D tentatively fits TRBD1 or TRBD2 (6 bases each). Trimming removed 3 bases at V and 4 bases at J, with 11 bases between. CDR3 length: 14 residues. Germline V gives CDR1 MNHEY, CDR2 SVGAGI. CDR3 nucleotide sequence: TGTGCCAGCAGTTATGGGGGGACACCAGATACGCAGTATTTT. Its translation is CASSYGGTPDTQYF.

V gene TRBV7-2 combines with J gene TRBJ2-1; TRBD2 matches at 9 bases. CDR1 SGHTA and CDR2 FQGNSA come from the germline V gene. The CDR3 extends over 14 amino acids. With V trimmed by 5 bases and J by 4 bases, 3 bases remained unmatched. CDR3 nucleotide sequence: TGTGCCAGCAGCGTTAGCGGGGGTTACAATGAGCAGTTCTTC. It codes for CASSVSGGYNEQFF.

This chain uses TRBV6-6 with TRBJ2-3; 14 nucleotides line up with TRBD2. Germline V gene sequence: CDR1 MNHNY, CDR2 SVGAGI (reference sequence). Trimming took 6 bases from V and 7 from J; bases not matched to a gene: 9. The CDR3 loop spans 16 amino acids. The chain's CDR3 is CASRPTSGGAIHTQYF. The CDR3 DNA is TGTGCCAGCAGACCGACTAGCGGGGGGGCAATACATACGCAGTATTTT.

Of note for this clonotype: This may be a read error: a much more frequent sequence differs by one nucleotide. The rearrangement joins TRBV27 to TRBJ1-1; no reliable D call. Germline CDR1 and CDR2: MNHEY and SMNVEV (reference sequence). The CDR3 has 14 amino acids. CDR3 loop: CTSSLSAVNTEAFF. The CDR3, as DNA: TGTACCAGCAGTTTATCGGCCGTGAACACTGAAGCTTTCTTT.

The chain is built from TRBV20-1 and TRBJ2-5; D might be TRBD1 or TRBD2, each matching 6 bases. Germline V lookup: CDR1 DFQATT, CDR2 SNEGSKA (reference sequence). CDR3 size: 13 residues. Trimming removed 6 bases at V and 5 bases at J, with 16 bases between. In DNA form, the CDR3 reads TGCAGTGCACCCGGGGGCAACGGTGAGACCCAGTACTTC. It codes for CSAPGGNGETQYF.

A few counts support this clonotype. V is TRBV11-2 and J is TRBJ2-1; 10 nucleotides match TRBD1. The J segment lost 9 bases and the V segment lost 3 bases, leaving 5 bases of the junction unmatched. Germline CDR1 reads SGHAT; CDR2 reads FQNNGV. This CDR3 region has 14 residues. This CDR3 is CASSFMTGGSEQFF. The CDR3 DNA reads TGTGCCAGCAGCTTCATGACAGGGGGCAGTGAGCAGTTCTTC.

CDR3 coding DNA: TGTGCCAGCAGCCCAAATAGCGGGGGGAGCGGTGAGCAGTTCTTC. This codes for CASSPNSGGSGEQFF. The chain links TRBV7-2 to TRBJ2-1; 10 nucleotides agree with TRBD2. Trimming removed 5 bases from V and 9 bases from J; junction bases left unmatched: 10. CDR1 and CDR2 from the germline V gene are SGHTA and FQGNSA. The CDR3 is 15 residues long.

The chain links TRBV28 to TRBJ2-1; D may be TRBD2 (6 bases). Germline CDR1 reads MDHEN; CDR2 reads SYDVKM. The ends were cut back, 8 bases at V and 5 bases at J, with 16 bases in the middle. The CDR3 covers 14 residues. CDR3 sequence (DNA): TGTGCCAGCCGGTCCCCGGGACTTAACAATGAGCAGTTCTTC. This encodes CASRSPGLNNEQFF.

This clonotype has just a few counts. The rearrangement uses TRBV6-5 and TRBJ2-1; possible D gene TRBD1, 6 bases. Germline CDR1 is MNHEY and CDR2 is SVGAGI. V lost 0 bases to trimming and J lost 6 bases, with 15 bases between them. The CDR3 spans 16 residues. CDR3 coding DNA: TGTGCCAGCAGTTACTCCCGGGACAAAGTAGGCAATGAGCAGTTCTTC. Its translation is CASSYSRDKVGNEQFF.

The chain couples TRBV29-1 to TRBJ2-2; TRBD2 matches at 9 bases. CDR3 size: 16 residues. The germline gives CDR1 SQVTM, CDR2 ANQGSEA. The trim removed 3 bases at V and 7 bases at J, leaving 12 bases unmatched. The CDR3 DNA reads as TGCAGCGTTGAGGGTCCGGGACTAGCAGGAGGCGGGGAGCTGTTTTTT. As protein: CSVEGPGLAGGGELFF.

In this sample, this clonotype turned up many times. The gene calls are TRBV29-1 and TRBJ2-7; D is ambiguous. CDR1 SQVTM and CDR2 ANQGSEA come from the germline V gene. The CDR3 contains 11 residues. V lost 7 bases, J lost 5 bases, and 12 bases lay in between. The chain's CDR3 is CSADRGHEQYF. CDR3 in DNA: TGCAGCGCAGACCGAGGACACGAGCAGTACTTC.

The sample holds many counts of this clonotype. V gene TRBV14 combines with J gene TRBJ2-5; D may correspond to TRBD1 or TRBD2 (5 bases each). Germline V CDR1 and CDR2: SGHDN, FVKESK. This CDR3 contains 14 residues. The V end lost 4 bases, the J end lost 5 bases, and 14 bases lay between the germline ends. The CDR3 DNA sequence: TGTGCCAGCAGCCCCGCCGGGACGTTGGAGACCCAGTACTTC. Its protein product is CASSPAGTLETQYF.

The CDR3 DNA sequence: TGTGCCAGCAGCTTTCCGGGTGCAGAGACCCAGTACTTC. Protein: CASSFPGAETQYF. The genes are TRBV7-8 and TRBJ2-5; D is unclear. With 3 bases removed from V and 4 bases from J, the gap between germline ends came to 9 bases. Germline CDR1 and CDR2: SGHVS and FQNEAQ. The CDR3 runs to 13 residues.

The rearrangement links TRBV20-1 to TRBJ1-5; 7 bases line up with TRBD1. The germline V gene encodes CDR1 DFQATT and CDR2 SNEGSKA (reference sequence). J lost 6 bases, V lost 4 bases, and 12 bases had no gene match. The CDR3 has 15 residues. CDR3 sequence reads: CSAIKDRVSGQPQHF. The DNA for the CDR3 is TGCAGTGCTATAAAAGACAGGGTAAGCGGTCAGCCCCAGCATTTT.

This clonotype was detected a few times. The chain combines TRBV28 with TRBJ2-7; D uncertain. CDR1 is MDHEN, CDR2 SYDVKM, per germline. This CDR3 spans 13 amino acids. The germline V and J ends were trimmed by 0 bases and 2 bases, with 5 bases remaining between them. DNA of the CDR3: TGTGCCAGCAGTTTATGGGCAGCCTACGAGCAGTACTTC. Its protein is CASSLWAAYEQYF.

This clonotype was recorded many times. The chain combines TRBV9 with TRBJ2-2, with D hard to call. Germline V gives CDR1 SGDLS, CDR2 YYNGEE. The CDR3 is 14 amino acids. Trimming removed 5 bases from V and 2 bases from J, with 10 bases in between. The CDR3 nucleotides read TGTGCCAGCAGGTGGACGGGTAACACCGGGGAGCTGTTTTTT. It specifies CASRWTGNTGELFF. Using reference TRBV9 and TRBJ2-2 for the parts outside the CDR3, the full variable domain is DSGVTQTPKHLITATGQRVTLRCSPRSGDLSVYWYQQSLDQGLQFLIQYYNGEERAKGNILERFSAQQFPDLHSELNLSSLELGDSALYFCASRWTGNTGELFFGEGSRLTVL.

This clonotype was seen more than once but under ten times. The chain is built from TRBV28 and TRBJ2-4; no reliable D call. The CDR3 has 16 amino acids. Germline V gives CDR1 MDHEN, CDR2 SYDVKM. V lost 2 bases to trimming and J lost 0 bases, with 11 bases between them. The CDR3 is CASSLRVTVAKNIQYF. In nucleotides, the CDR3 is TGTGCCAGCAGTTTAAGAGTGACGGTAGCCAAAAACATTCAGTACTTC. Together with reference TRBV28 and TRBJ2-4, the CDR3 gives the full variable domain: DVKVTQSSRYLVKRTGEKVFLECVQDMDHENMFWYRQDPGLGLRLIYFSYDVKMKEKGDIPEGYSVSREKKERFSLILESASTNQTSMYLCASSLRVTVAKNIQYFGAGTRLSVL.

V usage is TRBV5-1 and J usage is TRBJ1-1, with D uncertain. The ends were cut back, 4 bases at V and 3 bases at J, with 7 bases in the middle. This CDR3 spans 12 amino acids. Germline V gene data show CDR1 as SGHRS and CDR2 as YFSETQ. This chain's CDR3 is CASSSPDTEAFF. In DNA form, the CDR3 reads TGCGCCAGCAGCAGCCCAGACACTGAAGCTTTCTTT.

The chain uses TRBV3-1 and TRBJ2-5; TRBD1 or TRBD2 may be the D gene (6 bases each). Germline values: CDR1 LGHDT, CDR2 YNNKEL (reference sequence). The V and J ends lost 4 bases and 0 bases respectively, with 12 bases between them. The CDR3 covers 15 residues. The CDR3 is CASSRTGANQETQYF. The CDR3, as DNA: TGTGCCAGCAGCCGAACGGGGGCCAACCAAGAGACCCAGTACTTC.

Ten or more counts support this clonotype. The chain joins TRBV29-1 to TRBJ1-1; D unclear. CDR1 is SQVTM, CDR2 ANQGSEA, per germline. CDR3 length equals 15 residues. Trimming stripped 4 bases from V and 5 bases from J, with 20 bases between. This chain's CDR3 is CSVGPRPMSRTEAFF. The CDR3 nucleotides are TGCAGCGTTGGACCACGGCCGATGAGTAGGACTGAAGCTTTCTTT.

This clonotype was counted many times. The rearrangement links TRBV7-9 to TRBJ2-7; possible D gene TRBD2, 6 bases. The germline V gene encodes CDR1 SEHNR and CDR2 FQNEAQ (reference sequence). The CDR3 has 14 amino acids. Deletions cut 2 bases from V and 5 bases from J, with 13 bases between. As DNA, the CDR3 is TGTGCCAGCAGCTTAAACGTGGGGGAGGACGAGCAGTACTTC. This sequence encodes CASSLNVGEDEQYF.

V usage is TRBV9 and J usage is TRBJ1-2; no reliable D call. The CDR3 covers 12 residues. CDR1 SGDLS and CDR2 YYNGEE come from the germline V gene. Trimming took 3 bases from V and 5 from J, leaving 8 bases between them. CDR3 DNA: TGTGCCAGCAGCGCGACGGGTTATGGCTACACCTTC. Encoded protein: CASSATGYGYTF.

The table lists this clonotype with a few counts. The chain has TRBV14 and TRBJ2-3; D is unresolved. Germline V lookup: CDR1 SGHDN, CDR2 FVKESK. V lost 2 bases and J 5 bases, leaving 5 bases between the germline ends. The CDR3 loop spans 12 amino acids. In DNA form, the CDR3 reads TGTGCCAGCAGCCAACGCGTAGATACGCAGTATTTT. It is translated as CASSQRVDTQYF.